This T cell receptor beta chain was retrieved from a study of HIV-infected patients and healthy controls. CDR3 size: 12 residues. Germline CDR1 is SGHRS and CDR2 is YFSETQ. Trimming took 0 bases from V and 6 from J, leaving 5 bases between them. TCRdb fed the 5' RACE reads into MiXCR, producing one record per CDR3 protein. This table holds about 70,000 distinct CDR3 sequences, 16% found once. The source material was CD4+ T cells from blood. The source of this sequence is a human donor in good health. The chain carries TRBV5-1 and TRBJ2-3; no definite D call. This CDR3 is CASSLVGDTQYF. The CDR3 nucleotides read TGCGCCAGCAGCTTGGTGGGGGATACGCAGTATTTT.